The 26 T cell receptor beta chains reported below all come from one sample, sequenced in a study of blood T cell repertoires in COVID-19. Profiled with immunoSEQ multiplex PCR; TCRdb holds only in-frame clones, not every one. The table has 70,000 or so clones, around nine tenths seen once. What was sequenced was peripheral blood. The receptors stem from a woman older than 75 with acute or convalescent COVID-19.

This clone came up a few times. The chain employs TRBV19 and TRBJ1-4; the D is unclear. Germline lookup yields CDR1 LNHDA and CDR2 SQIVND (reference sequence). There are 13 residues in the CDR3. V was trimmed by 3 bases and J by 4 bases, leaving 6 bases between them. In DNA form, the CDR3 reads TGTGCCAGTAGTATTGCGAATAATGAAAAACTGTTTTTT. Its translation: CASSIANNEKLFF.

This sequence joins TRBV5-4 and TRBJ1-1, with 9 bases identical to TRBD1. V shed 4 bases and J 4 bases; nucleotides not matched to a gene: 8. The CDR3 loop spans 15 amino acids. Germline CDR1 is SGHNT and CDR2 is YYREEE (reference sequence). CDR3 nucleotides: TGTGCCAGCAGCGGCTCGGGACAGGGTGGCACTGAAGCTTTCTTT. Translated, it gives CASSGSGQGGTEAFF. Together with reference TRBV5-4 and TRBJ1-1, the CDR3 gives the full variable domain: ETGVTQSPTHLIKTRGQQVTLRCSSQSGHNTVSWYQQALGQGPQFIFQYYREEENGRGNFPPRFSGLQFPNYSSELNVNALELDDSALYLCASSGSGQGGTEAFFGQGTRLTVV.

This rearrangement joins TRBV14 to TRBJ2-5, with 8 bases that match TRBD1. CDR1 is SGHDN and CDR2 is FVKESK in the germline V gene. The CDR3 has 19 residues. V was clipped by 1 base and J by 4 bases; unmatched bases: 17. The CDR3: CASSQAIGTGLLSVETQYF. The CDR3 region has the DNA TGTGCCAGCAGCCAAGCCATAGGGACAGGCCTCTTATCCGTAGAGACCCAGTACTTC. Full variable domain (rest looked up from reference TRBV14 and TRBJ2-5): EAGVTQFPSHSVIEKGQTVTLRCDPISGHDNLYWYRRVMGKEIKFLLHFVKESKQDESGMPNNRFLAERTGGTYSTLKVQPAELEDSGVYFCASSQAIGTGLLSVETQYFGPGTRLLVL.

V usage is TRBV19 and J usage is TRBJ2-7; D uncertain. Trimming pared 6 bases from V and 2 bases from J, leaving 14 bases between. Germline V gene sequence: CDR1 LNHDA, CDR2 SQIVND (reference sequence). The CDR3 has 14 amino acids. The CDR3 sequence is CASSPFSVAYEQYF. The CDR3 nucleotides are TGTGCCAGTAGCCCCTTTTCGGTGGCCTACGAGCAGTACTTC.

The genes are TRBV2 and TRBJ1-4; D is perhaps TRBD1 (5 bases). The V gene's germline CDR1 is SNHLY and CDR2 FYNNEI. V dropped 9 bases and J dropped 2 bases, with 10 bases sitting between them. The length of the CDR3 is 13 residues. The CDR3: CARGGTTNEKLFF. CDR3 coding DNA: TGTGCCAGGGGAGGGACCACTAATGAAAAACTGTTTTTT.

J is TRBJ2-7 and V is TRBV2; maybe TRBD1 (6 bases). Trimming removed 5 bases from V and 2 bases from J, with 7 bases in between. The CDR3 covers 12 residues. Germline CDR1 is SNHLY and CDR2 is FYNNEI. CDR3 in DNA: TGTGCCAGCAGTCGACAGGCCTACGAGCAGTACTTC. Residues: CASSRQAYEQYF.

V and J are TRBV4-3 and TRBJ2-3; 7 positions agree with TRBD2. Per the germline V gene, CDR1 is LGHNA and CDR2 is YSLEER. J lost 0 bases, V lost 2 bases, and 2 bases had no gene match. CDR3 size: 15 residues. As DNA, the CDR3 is TGCGCCAGCAGCCAATCTAGCGGAAGCACAGATACGCAGTATTTT. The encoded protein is CASSQSSGSTDTQYF.

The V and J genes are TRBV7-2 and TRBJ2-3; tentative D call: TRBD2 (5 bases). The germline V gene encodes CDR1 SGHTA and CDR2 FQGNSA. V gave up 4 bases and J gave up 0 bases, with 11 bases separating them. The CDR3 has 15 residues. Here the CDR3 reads CASSWRWWSTDTQYF. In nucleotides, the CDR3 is TGTGCCAGCAGCTGGAGGTGGTGGAGCACAGATACGCAGTATTTT.

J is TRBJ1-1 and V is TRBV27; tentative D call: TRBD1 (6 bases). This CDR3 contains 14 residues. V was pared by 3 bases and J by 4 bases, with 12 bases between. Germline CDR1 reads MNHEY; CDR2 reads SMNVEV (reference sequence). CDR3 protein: CASSFYRVGTEAFF. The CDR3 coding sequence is TGTGCCAGCAGTTTCTACAGGGTGGGCACTGAAGCTTTCTTT.

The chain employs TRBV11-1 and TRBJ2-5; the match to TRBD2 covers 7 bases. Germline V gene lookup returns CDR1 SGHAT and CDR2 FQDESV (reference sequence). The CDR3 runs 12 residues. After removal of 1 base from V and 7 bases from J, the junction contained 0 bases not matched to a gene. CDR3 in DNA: TGTGCCAGCAGCTTAGGGGAGGGGACCCAGTACTTC. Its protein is CASSLGEGTQYF.

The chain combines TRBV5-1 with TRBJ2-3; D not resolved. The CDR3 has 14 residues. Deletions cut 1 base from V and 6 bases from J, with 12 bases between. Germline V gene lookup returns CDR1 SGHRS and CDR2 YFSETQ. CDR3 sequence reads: CASSLTLSRDTQYF. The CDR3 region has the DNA TGCGCCAGCAGCTTGACCCTCTCCCGGGATACGCAGTATTTT.

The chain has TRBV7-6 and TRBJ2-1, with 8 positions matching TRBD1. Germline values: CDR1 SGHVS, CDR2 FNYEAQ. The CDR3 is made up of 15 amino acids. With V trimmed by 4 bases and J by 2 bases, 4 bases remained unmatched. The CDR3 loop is CASSSGTGPYNEQFF. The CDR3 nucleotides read TGTGCCAGCAGCTCCGGGACAGGCCCCTACAATGAGCAGTTCTTC.

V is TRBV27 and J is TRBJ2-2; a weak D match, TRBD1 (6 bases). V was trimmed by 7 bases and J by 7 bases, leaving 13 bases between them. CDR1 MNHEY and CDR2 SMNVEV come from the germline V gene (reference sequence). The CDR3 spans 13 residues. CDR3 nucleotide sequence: TGTGCCAGCATGAACAGGGCGAGCGGGGAGCTGTTTTTT. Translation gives CASMNRASGELFF.

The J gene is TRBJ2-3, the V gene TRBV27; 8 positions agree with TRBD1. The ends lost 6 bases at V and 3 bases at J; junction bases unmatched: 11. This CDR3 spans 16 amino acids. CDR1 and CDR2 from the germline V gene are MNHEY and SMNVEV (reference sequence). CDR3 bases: TGTGCCAGCAGCCCAGCCAGGACAGGGTTGACAGATACGCAGTATTTT. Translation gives CASSPARTGLTDTQYF.

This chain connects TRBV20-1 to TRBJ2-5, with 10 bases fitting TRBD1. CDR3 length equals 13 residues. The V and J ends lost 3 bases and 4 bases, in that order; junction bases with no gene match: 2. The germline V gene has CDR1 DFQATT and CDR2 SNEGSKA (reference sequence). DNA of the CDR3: TGCAGTGCTAGTAGGACAGGGGGAGAGACCCAGTACTTC. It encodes CSASRTGGETQYF.

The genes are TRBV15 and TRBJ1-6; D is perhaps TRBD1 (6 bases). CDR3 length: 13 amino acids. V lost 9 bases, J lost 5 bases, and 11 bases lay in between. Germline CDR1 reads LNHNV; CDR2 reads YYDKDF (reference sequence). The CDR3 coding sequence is TGTGCCACTAGCGACAGGAATAATTCACCCCTCCACTTT. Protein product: CATSDRNNSPLHF.

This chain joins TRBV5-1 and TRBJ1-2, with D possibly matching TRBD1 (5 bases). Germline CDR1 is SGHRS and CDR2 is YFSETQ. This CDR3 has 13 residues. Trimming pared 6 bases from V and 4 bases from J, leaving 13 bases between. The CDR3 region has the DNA TGCGCCAGCACGATGCAGGGAGGCTATGGCTACACCTTC. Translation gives CASTMQGGYGYTF. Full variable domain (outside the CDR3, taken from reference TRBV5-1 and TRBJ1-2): KAGVTQTPRYLIKTRGQQVTLSCSPISGHRSVSWYQQTPGQGLQFLFEYFSETQRNKGNFPGRFSGRQFSNSRSEMNVSTLELGDSALYLCASTMQGGYGYTFGSGTRLTVV.

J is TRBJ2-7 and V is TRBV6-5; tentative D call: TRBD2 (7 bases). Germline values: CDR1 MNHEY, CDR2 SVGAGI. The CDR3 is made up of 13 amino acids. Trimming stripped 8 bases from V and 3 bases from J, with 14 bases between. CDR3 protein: CASGKRGGYEQYF. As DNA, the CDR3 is TGTGCCAGCGGTAAGAGGGGGGGCTACGAGCAGTACTTC.

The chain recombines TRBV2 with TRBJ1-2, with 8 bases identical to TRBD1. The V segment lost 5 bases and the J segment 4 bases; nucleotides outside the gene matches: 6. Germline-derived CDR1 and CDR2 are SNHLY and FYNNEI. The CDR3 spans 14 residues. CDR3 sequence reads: CASSPGTGRYGYTF. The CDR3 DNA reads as TGTGCCAGCAGTCCAGGGACAGGTCGCTATGGCTACACCTTC. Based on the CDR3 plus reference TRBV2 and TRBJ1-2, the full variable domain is EPEVTQTPSHQVTQMGQEVILRCVPISNHLYFYWYRQILGQKVEFLVSFYNNEISEKSEIFDDQFSVERPDGSNFTLKIRSTKLEDSAMYFCASSPGTGRYGYTFGSGTRLTVV.

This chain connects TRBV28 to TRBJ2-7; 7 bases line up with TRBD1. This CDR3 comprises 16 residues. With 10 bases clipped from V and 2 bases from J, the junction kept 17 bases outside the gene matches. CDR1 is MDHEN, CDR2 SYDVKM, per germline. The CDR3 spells CATGPLSMGTAYEQYF. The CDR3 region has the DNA TGTGCCACAGGCCCGCTAAGTATGGGGACAGCCTACGAGCAGTACTTC. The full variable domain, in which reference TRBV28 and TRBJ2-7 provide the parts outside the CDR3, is DVKVTQSSRYLVKRTGEKVFLECVQDMDHENMFWYRQDPGLGLRLIYFSYDVKMKEKGDIPEGYSVSREKKERFSLILESASTNQTSMYLCATGPLSMGTAYEQYFGPGTRLTVT.

The CDR3 is CASSPSIIAGEQFF. The DNA for the CDR3 is TGTGCCAGCAGCCCATCCATCATAGCGGGGGAGCAGTTCTTC. V and J are TRBV3-1 (or the pseudogene TRBV3-2) and TRBJ2-1, with TRBD2 matching over 8 bases. Trimming at V came to 4 bases and at J to 10 bases, leaving 9 bases not matched to a gene. The CDR3 spans 14 residues. Per germline, CDR1 LGHDT and CDR2 YNNKEL (reference sequence).

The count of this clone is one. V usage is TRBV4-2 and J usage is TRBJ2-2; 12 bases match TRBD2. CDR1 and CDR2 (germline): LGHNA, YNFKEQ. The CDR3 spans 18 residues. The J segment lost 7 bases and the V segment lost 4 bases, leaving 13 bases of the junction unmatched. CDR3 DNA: TGTGCCAGCAGCCCCTCCGAGGGACTAGCGGGCGCGTACGGGGAGCTGTTTTTT. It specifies CASSPSEGLAGAYGELFF.

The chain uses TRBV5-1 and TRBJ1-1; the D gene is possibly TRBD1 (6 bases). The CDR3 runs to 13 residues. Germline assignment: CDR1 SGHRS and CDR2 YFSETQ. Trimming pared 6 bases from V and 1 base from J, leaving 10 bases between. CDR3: CASTMDRNTEAFF. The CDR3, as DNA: TGCGCCAGCACCATGGACAGGAACACTGAAGCTTTCTTT.

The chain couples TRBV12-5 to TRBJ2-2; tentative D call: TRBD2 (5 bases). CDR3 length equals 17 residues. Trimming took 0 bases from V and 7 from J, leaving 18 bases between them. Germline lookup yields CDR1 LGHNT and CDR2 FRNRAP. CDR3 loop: CASGLVLSGSASGELFF. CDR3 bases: TGTGCTAGTGGTTTGGTACTTTCGGGGAGCGCTAGCGGGGAGCTGTTTTTT.

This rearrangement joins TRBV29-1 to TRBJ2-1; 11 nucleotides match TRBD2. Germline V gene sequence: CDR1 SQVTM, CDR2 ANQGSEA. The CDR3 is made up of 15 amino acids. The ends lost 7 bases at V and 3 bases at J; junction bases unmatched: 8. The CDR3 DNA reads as TGCAGCGGGCGGCTGACTAGCGGGATCTACAATGAGCAGTTCTTC. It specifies CSGRLTSGIYNEQFF.

CDR3 sequence: CASSHTDTQYF. In nucleotides, the CDR3 is TGTGCCAGCAGCCACACAGATACGCAGTATTTT. The chain links TRBV7-2 to TRBJ2-3, with D hard to call. The CDR3 has 11 amino acids. CDR1 and CDR2 from the germline V gene are SGHTA and FQGNSA. Trimming took off 5 bases at V and 2 bases at J, with 2 bases between the two ends.